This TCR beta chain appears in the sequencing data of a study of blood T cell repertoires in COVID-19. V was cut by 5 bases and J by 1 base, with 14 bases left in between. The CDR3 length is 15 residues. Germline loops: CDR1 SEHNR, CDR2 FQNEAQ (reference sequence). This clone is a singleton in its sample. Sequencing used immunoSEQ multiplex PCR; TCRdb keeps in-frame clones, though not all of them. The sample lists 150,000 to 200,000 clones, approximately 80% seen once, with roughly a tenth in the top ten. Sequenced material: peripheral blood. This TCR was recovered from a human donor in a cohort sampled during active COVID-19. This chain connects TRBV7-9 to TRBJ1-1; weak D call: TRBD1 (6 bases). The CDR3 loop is CASSPIQGPNTEAFF. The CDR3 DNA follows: TGTGCCAGCAGCCCGATACAGGGCCCGAACACTGAAGCTTTCTTT.